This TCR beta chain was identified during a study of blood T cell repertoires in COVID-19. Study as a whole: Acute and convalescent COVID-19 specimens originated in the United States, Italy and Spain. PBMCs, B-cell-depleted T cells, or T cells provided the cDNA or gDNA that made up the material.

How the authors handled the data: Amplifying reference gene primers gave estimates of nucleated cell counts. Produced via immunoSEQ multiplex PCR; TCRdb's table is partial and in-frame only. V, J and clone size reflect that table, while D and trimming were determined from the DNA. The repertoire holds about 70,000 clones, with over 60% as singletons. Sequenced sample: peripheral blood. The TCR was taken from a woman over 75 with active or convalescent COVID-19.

The CDR3 protein is CAWSEGLAGTDTQYF. The CDR3 DNA is TGTGCCTGGAGTGAGGGACTAGCGGGGACAGATACGCAGTATTTT. The J gene is TRBJ2-3, the V gene TRBV30; 13 positions agree with TRBD2. This CDR3 region has 15 residues. The germline CDR1 and CDR2 sequences are GTSNPN and SVGIG (reference sequence). V shed 1 base and J 3 bases; nucleotides not matched to a gene: 1. The full variable domain, completed using reference TRBV30 and TRBJ2-3, is SQTIHQWPATLVQPVGSPLSLECTVEGTSNPNLYWYRQAAGRGLQLLFYSVGIGQISSEVPQNLSASRPQDRQFILSSKKLLLSDSGFYLCAWSEGLAGTDTQYFGPGTRLTVL.